This TCR beta chain was recovered during a study of OX40 agonist ivuxolimab in advanced cancers. Looking at the study overall: Ivuxolimab, which targeted the costimulatory receptor OX40 (CD134), was an agonistic, fully human IgG2 monoclonal antibody. Intravenous ivuxolimab was administered to patients every 2 weeks at six dose levels: 0.01, 0.1, 0.3, 1.5, 3 and 10 mg/kg. Of the approximately 50 patients in dose escalation, about 20 had hepatocellular carcinoma, some 15 had melanoma, 9 had renal cell carcinoma and 9 had head and neck cancer. The dose-escalation cohort was roughly 83% male with a mean age of approximately 60 years, ranging from 23 to 79. Prior anti-PD-1, anti-PD-L1 or anti-CTLA-4 therapy was permitted, and approximately 39% of dose-escalation patients had received checkpoint inhibitors. Partial responses occurred in three dose-escalation patients: two with cutaneous melanoma and one with hepatocellular carcinoma. The purpose of peripheral TCRbeta sequencing was to test whether ivuxolimab changed TCR sequence diversity and led to clonal T-cell expansion. The paper reports the monotherapy dose-escalation portion (N ≈ 52 patients) of the phase I ivuxolimab trial. What the work shows at the level of the full study, not this receptor alone: After ivuxolimab, more expanded clones were found on average in CD8+ T cells than in CD4+ T cells. Low levels of normalized T-cell clonal expansion were also seen in some patients who did not respond. Antigen specificity was not determined for the clonally expanded peripheral T cells. At doses of 0.1 to 3.0 mg/kg, clonal expansion of both CD4+ and CD8+ blood T cells was observed from baseline to week 6. In the 0.1-3.0 mg/kg groups, partial responders had among the lowest normalized peripheral clonal expansion, particularly in CD8+ T cells.

The trial excluded patients who had a history of autoimmune disease or who were on systemic immunosuppression. Peripheral blood for TCR sequencing was collected from all dose cohorts at baseline, on cycle 4 day 1, and on cycle 7 day 1. The samples were taken from a phase I, first-in-human, multicenter, open-label dose-escalation trial of ivuxolimab. Adults with locally advanced or metastatic head and neck squamous cell, hepatocellular, melanoma or renal cell carcinoma were enrolled in the trial. Before TCR sequencing, CD4+ T cells and CD8+ T cells from peripheral blood were sorted into separate populations. Genomic DNA was isolated from the sorted cells so that the TCRbeta CDR3 region could be sequenced. The immunoSEQ Assay was used to sequence the TCRbeta CDR3 regions. Here the immuneACCESS table is served through TCRdb, limited to in-frame sequences with V and J called. Missing clones are a known gap in these copies; in checked studies unresolved V genes cover under half, and the rest lacks a known reason. Counted in this sample were roughly 100,000 clones; around 84% of them appeared once. The ten biggest clones cover roughly 1.1% of the sample.

A word on this clone: Its antigen is unknown. No qualities accompany the bases; no much larger clone lies one base away. The same CDR3 also results from other DNA sequences found in this sample.

The source was CD4+ or CD8+ T cells sorted from blood, collected in a trial of the OX40 agonist ivuxolimab. The origin of this receptor is an adult with an advanced solid tumor such as melanoma, head and neck, liver or kidney cancer.

Here the CDR3 is given as CASSSSTSTDTQYF. The DNA reads as follows: TGTGCCAGCAGCTCGTCTACTAGCACAGATACGCAGTATTTT. The chain uses TRBV5-4 and TRBJ2-3; the D gene is not confidently resolved. The V and J ends are trimmed by 3 bases and 0 bases, leaving 8 bases between them. The CDR3 goes from the cysteine to the phenylalanine over 14 residues. The read is trimmed to its CDR3 DNA, 42 bases read in frame from base 1. Per the germline V gene (reference sequence), SGHNT is the CDR1 and YYREEE is the CDR2.